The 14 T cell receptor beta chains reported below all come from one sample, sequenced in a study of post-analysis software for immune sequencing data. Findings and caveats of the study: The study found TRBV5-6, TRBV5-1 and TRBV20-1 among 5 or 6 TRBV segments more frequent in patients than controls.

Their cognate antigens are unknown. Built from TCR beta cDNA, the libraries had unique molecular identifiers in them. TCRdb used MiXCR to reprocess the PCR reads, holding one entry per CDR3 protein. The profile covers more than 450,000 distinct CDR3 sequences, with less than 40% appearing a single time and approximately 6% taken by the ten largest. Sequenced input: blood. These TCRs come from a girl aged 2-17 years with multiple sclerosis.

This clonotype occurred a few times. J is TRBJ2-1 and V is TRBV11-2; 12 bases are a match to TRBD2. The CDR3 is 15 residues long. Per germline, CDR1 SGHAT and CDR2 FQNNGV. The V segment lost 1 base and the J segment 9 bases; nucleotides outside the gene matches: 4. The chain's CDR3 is CASSLGLAGGFEQFF. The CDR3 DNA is TGTGCCAGCAGCTTAGGGCTAGCGGGGGGGTTTGAGCAGTTCTTC.

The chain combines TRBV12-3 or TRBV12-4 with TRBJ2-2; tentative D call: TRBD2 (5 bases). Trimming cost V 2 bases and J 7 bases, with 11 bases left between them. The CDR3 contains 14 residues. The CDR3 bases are TGTGCCAGCAGTTTAAAACGGGATAGCGGGGAGCTGTTTTTT. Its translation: CASSLKRDSGELFF.

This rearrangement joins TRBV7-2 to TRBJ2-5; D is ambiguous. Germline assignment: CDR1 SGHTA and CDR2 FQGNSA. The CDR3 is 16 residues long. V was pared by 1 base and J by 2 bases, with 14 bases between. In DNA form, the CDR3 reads TGTGCCAGCAGCTTAGTAAGCCTAAGTCGTCAAGAGACCCAGTACTTC. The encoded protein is CASSLVSLSRQETQYF.

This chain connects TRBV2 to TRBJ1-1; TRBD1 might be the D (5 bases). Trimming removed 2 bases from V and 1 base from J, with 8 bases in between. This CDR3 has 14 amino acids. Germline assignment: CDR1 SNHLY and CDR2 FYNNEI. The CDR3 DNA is TGTGCCAGCAGTGAAACAGGTTGGAACACTGAAGCTTTCTTT. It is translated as CASSETGWNTEAFF.

Written as DNA, the CDR3 is TGCGCCAGCAGTGAGTCGACGAATCGCATGAACACTGAAGCTTTCTTT. It yields the protein CASSESTNRMNTEAFF. The genes are TRBV10-2 and TRBJ1-1; no definite D call. The V end lost 0 bases, the J end lost 0 bases, and 11 bases lay between the germline ends. Germline V gives CDR1 WSHSY, CDR2 SAAADI. This CDR3 is built from 16 residues.

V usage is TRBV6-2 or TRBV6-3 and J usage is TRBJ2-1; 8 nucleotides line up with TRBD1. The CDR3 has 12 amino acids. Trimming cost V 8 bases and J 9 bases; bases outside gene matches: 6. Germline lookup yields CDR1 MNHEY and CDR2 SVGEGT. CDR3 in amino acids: CASGQGAGEQFF. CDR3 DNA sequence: TGTGCCAGCGGTCAGGGGGCCGGTGAGCAGTTCTTC.

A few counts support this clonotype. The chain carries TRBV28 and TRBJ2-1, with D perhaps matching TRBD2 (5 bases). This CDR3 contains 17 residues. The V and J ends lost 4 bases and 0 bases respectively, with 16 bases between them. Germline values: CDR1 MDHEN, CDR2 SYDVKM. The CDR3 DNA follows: TGTGCCAGCAGTTGGACCCTTGGAGCGGACTCCTACAATGAGCAGTTCTTC. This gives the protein CASSWTLGADSYNEQFF.

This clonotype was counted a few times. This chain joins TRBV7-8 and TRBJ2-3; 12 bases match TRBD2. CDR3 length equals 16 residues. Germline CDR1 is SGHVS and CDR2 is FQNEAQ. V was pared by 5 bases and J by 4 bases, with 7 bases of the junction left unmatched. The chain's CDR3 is CASSQSLAGGPDTQYF. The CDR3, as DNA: TGTGCCAGCAGCCAGTCCCTAGCGGGGGGGCCAGATACGCAGTATTTT.

CDR3 in DNA: TGCAGTGCCCCCGGGTTCTCCTACGAGCAGTTCTTC. Protein product: CSAPGFSYEQFF. The chain employs TRBV20-1 and TRBJ2-1; no firm D call. The germline gives CDR1 DFQATT, CDR2 SNEGSKA (reference sequence). The CDR3 has 12 residues. V was trimmed by 6 bases and J by 10 bases, leaving 16 bases between them.

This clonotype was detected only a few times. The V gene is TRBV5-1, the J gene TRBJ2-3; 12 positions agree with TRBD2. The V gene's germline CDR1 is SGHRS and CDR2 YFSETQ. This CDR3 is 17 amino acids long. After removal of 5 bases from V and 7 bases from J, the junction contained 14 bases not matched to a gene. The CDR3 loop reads CASRLRTSGTLAHTQYF. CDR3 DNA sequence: TGCGCCAGCAGGTTAAGGACTAGCGGGACCCTCGCCCATACGCAGTATTTT.

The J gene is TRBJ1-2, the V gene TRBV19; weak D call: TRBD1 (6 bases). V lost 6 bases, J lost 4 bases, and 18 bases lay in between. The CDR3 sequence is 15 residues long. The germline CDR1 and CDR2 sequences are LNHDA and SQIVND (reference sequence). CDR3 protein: CASSLRQVEGYGYTF. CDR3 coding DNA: TGTGCCAGTAGCTTAAGACAGGTGGAGGGCTATGGCTACACCTTC.

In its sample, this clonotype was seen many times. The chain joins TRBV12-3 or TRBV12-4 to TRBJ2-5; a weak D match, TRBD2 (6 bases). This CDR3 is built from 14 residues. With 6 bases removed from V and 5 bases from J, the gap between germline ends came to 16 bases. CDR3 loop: CASRPRLGWETQYF. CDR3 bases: TGTGCCAGCAGGCCCAGACTAGGCTGGGAGACCCAGTACTTC.

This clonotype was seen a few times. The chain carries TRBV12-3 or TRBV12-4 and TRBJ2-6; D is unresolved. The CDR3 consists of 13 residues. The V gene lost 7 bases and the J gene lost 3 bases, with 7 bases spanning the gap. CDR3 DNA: TGTGCCAGCACAGAATATGGGGCCAACGTCCTGACTTTC. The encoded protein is CASTEYGANVLTF.

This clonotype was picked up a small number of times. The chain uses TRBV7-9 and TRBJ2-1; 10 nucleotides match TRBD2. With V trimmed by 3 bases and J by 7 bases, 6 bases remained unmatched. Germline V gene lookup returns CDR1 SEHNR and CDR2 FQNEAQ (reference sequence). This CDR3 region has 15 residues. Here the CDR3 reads CASSFSGGNRNEQFF. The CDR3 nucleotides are TGTGCCAGCAGCTTTAGCGGGGGGAACAGGAATGAGCAGTTCTTC.